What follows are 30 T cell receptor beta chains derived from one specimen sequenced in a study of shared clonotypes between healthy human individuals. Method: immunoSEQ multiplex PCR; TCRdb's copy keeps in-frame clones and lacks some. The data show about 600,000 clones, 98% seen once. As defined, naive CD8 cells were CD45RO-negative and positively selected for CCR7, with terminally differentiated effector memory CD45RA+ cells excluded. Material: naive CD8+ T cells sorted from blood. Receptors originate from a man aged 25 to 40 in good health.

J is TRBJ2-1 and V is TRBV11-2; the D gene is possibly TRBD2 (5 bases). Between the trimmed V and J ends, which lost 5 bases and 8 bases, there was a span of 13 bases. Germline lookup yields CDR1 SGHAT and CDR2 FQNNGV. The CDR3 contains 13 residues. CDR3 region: CASSTGLVDEQFF. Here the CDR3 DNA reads TGTGCCAGCAGCACGGGGTTAGTGGATGAGCAGTTCTTC.

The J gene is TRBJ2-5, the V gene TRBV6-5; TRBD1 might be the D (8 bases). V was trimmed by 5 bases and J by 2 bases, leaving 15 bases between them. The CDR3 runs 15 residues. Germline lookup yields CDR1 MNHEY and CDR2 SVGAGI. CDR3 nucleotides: TGTGCCAGCAGTCCAACAGGGGGGGGGCAAGAGACCCAGTACTTC. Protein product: CASSPTGGGQETQYF.

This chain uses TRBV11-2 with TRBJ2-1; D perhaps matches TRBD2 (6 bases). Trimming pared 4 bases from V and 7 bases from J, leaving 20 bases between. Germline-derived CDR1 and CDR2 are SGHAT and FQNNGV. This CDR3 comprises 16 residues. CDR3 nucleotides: TGTGCCAGCAGCTCCCAATCGGGAGAGGTGCATAATGAGCAGTTCTTC. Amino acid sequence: CASSSQSGEVHNEQFF.

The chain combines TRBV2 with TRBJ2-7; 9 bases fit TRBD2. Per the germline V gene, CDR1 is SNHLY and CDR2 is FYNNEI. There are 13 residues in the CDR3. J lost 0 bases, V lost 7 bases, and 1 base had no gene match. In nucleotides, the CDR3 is TGTGCCAGCATTAGCGGGAGCTCCTACGAGCAGTACTTC. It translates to CASISGSSYEQYF.

The CDR3 DNA follows: TGTGCCAGCAGAGCTAGCGACTACAATGAGCAGTTCTTC. It codes for CASRASDYNEQFF. The J gene is TRBJ2-1, the V gene TRBV25-1; D possibly corresponds to TRBD2 (6 bases). There are 13 residues in the CDR3. Germline V gene data show CDR1 as MGHDK and CDR2 as SYGVNS. V was shortened by 6 bases and J by 3 bases, with 9 bases between the two germline ends.

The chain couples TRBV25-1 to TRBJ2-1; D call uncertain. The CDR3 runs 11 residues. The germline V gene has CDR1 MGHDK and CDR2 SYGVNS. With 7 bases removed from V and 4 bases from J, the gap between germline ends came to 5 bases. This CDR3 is CASTTYNEQFF. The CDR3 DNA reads TGTGCCAGCACGACTTACAATGAGCAGTTCTTC.

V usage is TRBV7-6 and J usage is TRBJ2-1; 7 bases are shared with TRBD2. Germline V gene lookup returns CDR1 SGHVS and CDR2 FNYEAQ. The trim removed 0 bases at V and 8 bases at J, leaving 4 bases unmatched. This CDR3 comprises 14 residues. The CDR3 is CASSLAGGRHEQFF. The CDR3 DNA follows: TGTGCCAGCAGCTTAGCGGGAGGGCGGCATGAGCAGTTCTTC.

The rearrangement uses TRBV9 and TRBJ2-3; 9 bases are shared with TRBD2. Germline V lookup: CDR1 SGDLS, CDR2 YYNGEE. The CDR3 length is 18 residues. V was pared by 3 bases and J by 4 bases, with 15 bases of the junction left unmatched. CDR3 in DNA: TGTGCCAGCAGCGCAGTCGGACGACATTTAGCGGGAGCAGATACGCAGTATTTT. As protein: CASSAVGRHLAGADTQYF.

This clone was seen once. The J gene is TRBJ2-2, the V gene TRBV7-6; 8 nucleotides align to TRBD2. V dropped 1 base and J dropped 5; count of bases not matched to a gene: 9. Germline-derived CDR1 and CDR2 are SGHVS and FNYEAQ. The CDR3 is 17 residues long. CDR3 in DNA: TGTGCCAGCAGCTTAGTCGTCCAAGCGGGAGTTACCGGGGAGCTGTTTTTT. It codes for CASSLVVQAGVTGELFF.

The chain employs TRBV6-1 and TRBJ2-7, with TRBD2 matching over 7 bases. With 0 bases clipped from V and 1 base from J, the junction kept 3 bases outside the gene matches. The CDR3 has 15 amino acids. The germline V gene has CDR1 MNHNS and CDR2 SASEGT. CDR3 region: CASSEAPGLSYEQYF. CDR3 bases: TGTGCCAGCAGTGAAGCGCCGGGACTATCCTACGAGCAGTACTTC.

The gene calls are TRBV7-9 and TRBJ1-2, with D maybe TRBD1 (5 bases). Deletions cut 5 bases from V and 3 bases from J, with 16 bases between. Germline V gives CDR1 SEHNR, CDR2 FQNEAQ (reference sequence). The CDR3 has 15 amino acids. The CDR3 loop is CASSVPGTGYYGYTF. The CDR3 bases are TGTGCCAGCAGCGTGCCCGGGACCGGCTACTATGGCTACACCTTC.

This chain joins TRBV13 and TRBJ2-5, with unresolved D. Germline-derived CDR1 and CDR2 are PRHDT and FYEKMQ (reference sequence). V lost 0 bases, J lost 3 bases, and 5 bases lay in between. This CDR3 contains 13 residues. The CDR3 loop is CASSLGGKETQYF. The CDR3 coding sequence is TGTGCCAGCAGCTTAGGCGGAAAAGAGACCCAGTACTTC.

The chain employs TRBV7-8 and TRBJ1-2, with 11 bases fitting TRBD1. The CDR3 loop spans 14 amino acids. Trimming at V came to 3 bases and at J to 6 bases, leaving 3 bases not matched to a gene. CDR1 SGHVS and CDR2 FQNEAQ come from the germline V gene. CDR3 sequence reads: CASSLGDRGNGYTF. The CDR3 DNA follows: TGTGCCAGCAGCTTGGGGGACAGGGGGAATGGCTACACCTTC. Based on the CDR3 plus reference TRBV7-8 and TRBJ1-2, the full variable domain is GAGVSQSPRYKVAKRGQDVALRCDPISGHVSLFWYQQALGQGPEFLTYFQNEAQLDKSGLPSDRFFAERPEGSVSTLKIQRTQQEDSAVYLCASSLGDRGNGYTFGSGTRLTVV.

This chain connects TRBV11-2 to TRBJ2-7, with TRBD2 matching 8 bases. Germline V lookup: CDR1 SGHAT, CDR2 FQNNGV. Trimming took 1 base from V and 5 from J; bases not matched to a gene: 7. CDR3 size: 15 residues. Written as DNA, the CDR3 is TGTGCCAGCAGCTTAGGAAGCGGGAGTGTCCACGAGCAGTACTTC. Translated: CASSLGSGSVHEQYF.

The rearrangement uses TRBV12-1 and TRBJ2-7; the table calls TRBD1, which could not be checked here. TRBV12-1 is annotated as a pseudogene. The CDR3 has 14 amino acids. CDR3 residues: CAVTTWDSYYEQYF. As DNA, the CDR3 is TGTGCCGTCACAACGTGGGACAGTTACTACGAGCAGTACTTC.

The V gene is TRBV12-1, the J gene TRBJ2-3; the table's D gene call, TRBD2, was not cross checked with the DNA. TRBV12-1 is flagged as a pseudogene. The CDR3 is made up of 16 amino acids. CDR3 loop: CASSFRDYLSTDTQYF. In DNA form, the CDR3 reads TGTGCCAGCAGCTTCCGCGACTACCTAAGCACAGATACGCAGTATTTT.

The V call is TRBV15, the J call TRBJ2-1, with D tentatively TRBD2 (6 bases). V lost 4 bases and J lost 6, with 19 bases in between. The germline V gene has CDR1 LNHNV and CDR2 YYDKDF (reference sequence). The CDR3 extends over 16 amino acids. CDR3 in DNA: TGTGCCACCAGCATAAAGGACTATTCGTGGGCCAATGAGCAGTTCTTC. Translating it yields CATSIKDYSWANEQFF.

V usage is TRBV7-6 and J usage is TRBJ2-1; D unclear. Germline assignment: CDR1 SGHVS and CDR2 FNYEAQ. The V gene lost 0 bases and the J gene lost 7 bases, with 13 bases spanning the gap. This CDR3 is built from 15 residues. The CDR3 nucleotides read TGTGCCAGCAGCTTAGCCCATGAGTCTCAGAATGAGCAGTTCTTC. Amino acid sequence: CASSLAHESQNEQFF.

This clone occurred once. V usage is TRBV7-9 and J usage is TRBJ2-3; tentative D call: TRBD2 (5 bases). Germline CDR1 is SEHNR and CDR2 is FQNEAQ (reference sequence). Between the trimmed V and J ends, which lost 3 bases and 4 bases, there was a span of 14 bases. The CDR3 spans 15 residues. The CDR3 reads CASSFSGDPPDTQYF. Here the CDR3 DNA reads TGTGCCAGCAGCTTCAGCGGAGACCCACCAGATACGCAGTATTTT.

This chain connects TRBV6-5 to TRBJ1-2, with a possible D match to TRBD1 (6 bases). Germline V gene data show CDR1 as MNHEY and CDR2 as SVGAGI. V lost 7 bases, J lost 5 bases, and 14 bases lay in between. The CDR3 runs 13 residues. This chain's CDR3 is CASTPGASYGYTF. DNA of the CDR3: TGTGCCAGCACCCCAGGGGCGAGTTATGGCTACACCTTC.

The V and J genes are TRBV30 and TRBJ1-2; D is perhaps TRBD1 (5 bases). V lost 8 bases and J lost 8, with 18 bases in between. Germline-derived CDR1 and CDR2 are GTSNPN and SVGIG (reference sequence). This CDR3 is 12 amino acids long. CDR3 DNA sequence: TGTGCCGGTATAACAGGTGGCGGGGGCTACACCTTC. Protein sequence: CAGITGGGGYTF.

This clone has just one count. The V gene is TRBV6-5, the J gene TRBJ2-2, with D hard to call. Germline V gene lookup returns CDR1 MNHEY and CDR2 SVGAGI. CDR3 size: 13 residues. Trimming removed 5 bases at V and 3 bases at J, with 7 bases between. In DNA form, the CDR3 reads TGTGCCAGCAGTCCTGTGGACACCGGGGAGCTGTTTTTT. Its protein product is CASSPVDTGELFF.

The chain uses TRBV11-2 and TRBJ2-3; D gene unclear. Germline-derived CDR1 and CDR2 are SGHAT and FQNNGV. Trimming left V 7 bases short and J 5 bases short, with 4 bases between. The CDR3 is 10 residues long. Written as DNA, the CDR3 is TGTGCCAGCATCGGAGATACGCAGTATTTT. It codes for CASIGDTQYF.

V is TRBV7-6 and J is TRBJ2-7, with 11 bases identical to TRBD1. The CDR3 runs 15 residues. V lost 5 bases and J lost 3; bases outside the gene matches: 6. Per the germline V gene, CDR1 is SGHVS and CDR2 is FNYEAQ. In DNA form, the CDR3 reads TGTGCCAGCAGCGATCCGGGACAGGGGGACTACGAGCAGTACTTC. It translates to CASSDPGQGDYEQYF.

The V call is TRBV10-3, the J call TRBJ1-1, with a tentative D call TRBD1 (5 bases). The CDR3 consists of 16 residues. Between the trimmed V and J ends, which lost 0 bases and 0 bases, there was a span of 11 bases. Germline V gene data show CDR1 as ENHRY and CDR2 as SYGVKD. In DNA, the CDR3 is TGTGCCATCAGTGAGTCGAGGTCAGGGCTGAACACTGAAGCTTTCTTT. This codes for CAISESRSGLNTEAFF.

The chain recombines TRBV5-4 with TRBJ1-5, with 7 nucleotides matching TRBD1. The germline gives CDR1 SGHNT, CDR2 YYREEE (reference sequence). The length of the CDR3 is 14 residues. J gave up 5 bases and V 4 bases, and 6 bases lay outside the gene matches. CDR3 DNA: TGTGCCAGCAGCATGGAGGGGGCTGATCAGCCCCAGCATTTT. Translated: CASSMEGADQPQHF.

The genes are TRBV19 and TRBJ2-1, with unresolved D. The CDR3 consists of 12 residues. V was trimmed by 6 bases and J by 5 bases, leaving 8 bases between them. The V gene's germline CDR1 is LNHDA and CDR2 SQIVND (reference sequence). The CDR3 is CASSFLDNEQFF. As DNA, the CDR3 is TGTGCCAGTAGCTTCTTAGACAATGAGCAGTTCTTC.

The CDR3 coding sequence is TGTGCCAGCAACCCACCCCAGCGGCTTTTCCAAGAGACCCAGTACTTC. Translated, it gives CASNPPQRLFQETQYF. The rearrangement joins TRBV28 to TRBJ2-5, with a weak D call TRBD2 (5 bases). The germline CDR1 and CDR2 sequences are MDHEN and SYDVKM. The CDR3 extends over 16 amino acids. The ends were cut back, 7 bases at V and 1 base at J, with 19 bases in the middle.

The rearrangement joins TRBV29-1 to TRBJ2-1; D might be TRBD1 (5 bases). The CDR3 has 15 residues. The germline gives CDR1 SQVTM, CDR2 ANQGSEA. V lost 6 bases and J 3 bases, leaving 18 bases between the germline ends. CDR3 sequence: CSVPIGARGYNEQFF. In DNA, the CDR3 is TGCAGCGTACCAATAGGGGCCCGCGGCTACAATGAGCAGTTCTTC.

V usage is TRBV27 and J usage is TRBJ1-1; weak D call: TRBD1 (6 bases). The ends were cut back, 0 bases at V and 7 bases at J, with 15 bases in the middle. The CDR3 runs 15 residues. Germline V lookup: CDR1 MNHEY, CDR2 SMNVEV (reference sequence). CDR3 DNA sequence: TGTGCCAGCAGTTTATCGGCGGGGGGCGGCGGTGAAGCTTTCTTT. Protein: CASSLSAGGGGEAFF.